Following are 15 T cell receptor beta chains from one sample sequenced in a study of blood T cells in healthy people across ages. Primed by a sample-barcoded 5' primer and a J-beta primer mix, a second PCR proceeded for about 6 to 11 cycles. TCRdb re-called the 5' RACE reads with MiXCR, one entry per CDR3 protein. The data show approximately 1.5 million distinct CDR3 sequences, about 45% seen once. Sample: blood. These receptors all come from a woman under 30 in good health.

This clonotype came up many times. The chain recombines TRBV29-1 with TRBJ2-1, with no clear D. Trimming stripped 0 bases from V and 3 bases from J, with 12 bases between. This CDR3 contains 15 residues. Germline V gene sequence: CDR1 SQVTM, CDR2 ANQGSEA. CDR3 sequence reads: CSVEEHAQIYNEQFF. CDR3 bases: TGCAGCGTTGAAGAACACGCGCAAATCTACAATGAGCAGTTCTTC.

The CDR3 DNA reads as TGTGCCAGCAGCATCCACAGGGGGGGCCCTGGAAACACCATATATTTT. This translates into CASSIHRGGPGNTIYF. V is TRBV7-2 and J is TRBJ1-3; TRBD1 agrees at 8 bases. The germline V gene has CDR1 SGHTA and CDR2 FQGNSA. The CDR3 loop spans 16 amino acids. V lost 5 bases and J lost 2; bases outside the gene matches: 8.

The rearrangement joins TRBV29-1 to TRBJ2-5; 9 nucleotides align to TRBD2. V shed 7 bases and J 11 bases; nucleotides not matched to a gene: 11. The CDR3 contains 12 residues. Germline V lookup: CDR1 SQVTM, CDR2 ANQGSEA. The CDR3 loop reads CSGGLAGHEQYF. Written as DNA, the CDR3 is TGCAGCGGGGGACTAGCTGGGCATGAGCAGTACTTC.

The CDR3 DNA follows: TGCAGCGTTGACTTGGGCACTGAAGCTTTCTTT. Encoded protein: CSVDLGTEAFF. The rearrangement joins TRBV29-1 to TRBJ1-1; no definite D call. The CDR3 sequence is 11 residues long. Per germline, CDR1 SQVTM and CDR2 ANQGSEA. V was trimmed by 3 bases and J by 4 bases, leaving 6 bases between them.

CDR3 region: CASSWGTGGKTQYF. In DNA, the CDR3 is TGTGCCAGCAGCTGGGGGACAGGTGGGAAGACCCAGTACTTC. The chain is built from TRBV5-5 and TRBJ2-5; 8 bases align to TRBD1. The CDR3 contains 14 residues. Trimming took 3 bases from V and 6 from J; bases not matched to a gene: 7. Germline CDR1 reads SGHKS; CDR2 reads YYEKEE (reference sequence).

The genes are TRBV27 and TRBJ2-2; possible D gene TRBD1, 6 bases. CDR1 is MNHEY and CDR2 is SMNVEV in the germline V gene (reference sequence). Trimming stripped 3 bases from V and 7 bases from J, with 12 bases between. The CDR3 spans 14 residues. Here the CDR3 DNA reads TGTGCCAGCAGTTTCAGCAGGGGCAGCGGGGAGCTGTTTTTT. The encoded protein is CASSFSRGSGELFF.

This chain joins TRBV4-3 and TRBJ2-1; 11 positions match TRBD2. Germline-derived CDR1 and CDR2 are LGHNA and YSLEER. V shed 0 bases and J 2 bases; nucleotides not matched to a gene: 15. CDR3 size: 21 residues. The DNA for the CDR3 is TGCGCCAGCAGCCAAGATCTCCTTCCGGGACTAGCGGTACCTACCTACAATGAGCAGTTCTTC. Its protein is CASSQDLLPGLAVPTYNEQFF.

The rearrangement joins TRBV6-2 or TRBV6-3 to TRBJ2-1, with 9 nucleotides matching TRBD2. CDR1 and CDR2 from the germline V gene are MNHEY and SVGEGT. This CDR3 has 17 amino acids. The junction had 5 bases not matched to a gene; V was cut back by 2 bases and J by 0 bases. The CDR3 here is CASSYERGAVSYNEQFF. DNA for the CDR3: TGTGCCAGCAGTTACGAGCGGGGGGCAGTCTCCTACAATGAGCAGTTCTTC.

This clonotype occurred a few times. The V gene is TRBV6-1, the J gene TRBJ1-2, with D uncertain. CDR1 MNHNS and CDR2 SASEGT come from the germline V gene. The CDR3 runs to 16 residues. V was trimmed by 9 bases and J by 4 bases, leaving 24 bases between them. The CDR3 reads CASNVGRTVISYGYTF. The CDR3 DNA reads TGTGCCAGTAACGTGGGCAGGACGGTTATCTCCTATGGCTACACCTTC.

V usage is TRBV30 and J usage is TRBJ2-7; maybe TRBD2 (6 bases). The better agreement between TRBJ2-5 and the DNA end casts doubt on the J call. CDR1 is GTSNPN, CDR2 SVGIG, per germline (reference sequence). CDR3 length: 13 residues. Here the CDR3 reads CAWSGGGEVTQYF. In DNA, the CDR3 is TGTGCCTGGAGTGGAGGTGGGGAGGTGACCCAGTACTTC.

This CDR3 reads CASTGTSFPDTQYF. The CDR3 DNA reads as TGTGCCAGCACGGGGACTAGCTTTCCAGATACGCAGTATTTT. The J gene is TRBJ2-3, the V gene TRBV7-6, with TRBD2 matching over 9 bases. This CDR3 has 14 amino acids. V was pared by 7 bases and J by 4 bases, with 6 bases of the junction left unmatched. CDR1 is SGHVS and CDR2 is FNYEAQ in the germline V gene.

CDR3 region: CASSVGAGANEQFF. The DNA for the CDR3 is TGTGCCAGCAGCGTAGGGGCGGGAGCCAATGAGCAGTTCTTC. The chain carries TRBV9 and TRBJ2-1; 7 bases line up with TRBD2. This CDR3 is 14 amino acids long. V lost 0 bases to trimming and J lost 6 bases; unmatched junction nucleotides: 3. Germline V gene lookup returns CDR1 SGDLS and CDR2 YYNGEE.

The chain is built from TRBV6-2 or TRBV6-3 and TRBJ2-1; D is undetermined. CDR1 and CDR2 (germline): MNHEY, SVGEGT. V was shortened by 8 bases and J by 3 bases, with 20 bases between the two germline ends. The CDR3 is made up of 16 amino acids. In DNA form, the CDR3 reads TGTGCCAGCTCCCACCCCTCCAGGACCATCTACAATGAGCAGTTCTTC. This gives the protein CASSHPSRTIYNEQFF.

A few counts support this clonotype. The chain couples TRBV4-3 to TRBJ2-3; D may match TRBD1 or TRBD2 (5 bases each). Trimming removed 0 bases from V and 6 bases from J, with 13 bases in between. Germline V gene sequence: CDR1 LGHNA, CDR2 YSLEER. The CDR3 runs 15 residues. In DNA form, the CDR3 reads TGCGCCAGCAGCCAAGATGCGGCTTGGGGGGATACGCAGTATTTT. Amino acids: CASSQDAAWGDTQYF.

The rearrangement joins TRBV7-3 to TRBJ2-1, with D possibly being TRBD2 (5 bases). Between the trimmed V and J ends, which lost 5 bases and 0 bases, there was a span of 17 bases. CDR1 is SGHTA and CDR2 is FQGTGA in the germline V gene. The CDR3 totals 17 residues. This CDR3 is CASSPDGSGGSYNEQFF. In DNA form, the CDR3 reads TGTGCCAGCAGCCCCGATGGAAGCGGAGGCTCCTACAATGAGCAGTTCTTC. The full variable domain, with the rest looked up from reference TRBV7-3 and TRBJ2-1, is GAGVSQTPSNKVTEKGKYVELRCDPISGHTALYWYRQSLGQGPEFLIYFQGTGAADDSGLPNDRFFAVRPEGSVSTLKIQRTERGDSAVYLCASSPDGSGGSYNEQFFGPGTRLTVL.